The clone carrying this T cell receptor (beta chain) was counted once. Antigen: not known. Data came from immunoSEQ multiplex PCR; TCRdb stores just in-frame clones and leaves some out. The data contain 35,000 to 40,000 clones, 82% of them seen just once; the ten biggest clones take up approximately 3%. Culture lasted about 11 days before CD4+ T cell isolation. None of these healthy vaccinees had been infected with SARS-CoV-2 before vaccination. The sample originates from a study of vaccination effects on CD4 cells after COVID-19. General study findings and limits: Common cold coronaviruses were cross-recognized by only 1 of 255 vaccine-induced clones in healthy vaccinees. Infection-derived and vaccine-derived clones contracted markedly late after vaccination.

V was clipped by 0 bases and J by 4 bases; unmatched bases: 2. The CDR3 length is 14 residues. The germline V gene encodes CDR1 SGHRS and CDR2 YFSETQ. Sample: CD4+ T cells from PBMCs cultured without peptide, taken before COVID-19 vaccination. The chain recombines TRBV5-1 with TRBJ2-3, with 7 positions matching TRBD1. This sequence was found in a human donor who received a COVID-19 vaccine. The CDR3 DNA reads TGCGCCAGCAGCTTGGGACAGGGCCCAGATACGCAGTATTTT. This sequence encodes CASSLGQGPDTQYF. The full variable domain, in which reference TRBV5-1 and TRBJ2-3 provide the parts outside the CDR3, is KAGVTQTPRYLIKTRGQQVTLSCSPISGHRSVSWYQQTPGQGLQFLFEYFSETQRNKGNFPGRFSGRQFSNSRSEMNVSTLELGDSALYLCASSLGQGPDTQYFGPGTRLTVL.